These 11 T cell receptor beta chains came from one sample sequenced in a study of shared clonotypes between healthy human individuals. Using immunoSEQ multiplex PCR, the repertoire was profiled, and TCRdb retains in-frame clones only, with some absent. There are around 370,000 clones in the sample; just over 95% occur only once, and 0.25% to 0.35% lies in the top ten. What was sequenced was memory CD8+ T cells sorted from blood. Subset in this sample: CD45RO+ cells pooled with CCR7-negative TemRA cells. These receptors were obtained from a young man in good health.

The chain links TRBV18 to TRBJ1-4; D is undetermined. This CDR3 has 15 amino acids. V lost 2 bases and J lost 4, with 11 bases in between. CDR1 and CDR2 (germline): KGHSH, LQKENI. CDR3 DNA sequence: TGTGCCAGCTCACCAGGTAGCGCAGTTAATGAAAAACTGTTTTTT. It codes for CASSPGSAVNEKLFF.

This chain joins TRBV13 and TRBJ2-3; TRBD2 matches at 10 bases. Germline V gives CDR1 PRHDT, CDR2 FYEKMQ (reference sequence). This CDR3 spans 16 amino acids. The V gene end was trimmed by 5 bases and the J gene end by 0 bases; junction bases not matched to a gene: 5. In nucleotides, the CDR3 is TGTGCCAGCAGCCTTATACTAGCGGGGAGCACAGATACGCAGTATTTT. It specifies CASSLILAGSTDTQYF.

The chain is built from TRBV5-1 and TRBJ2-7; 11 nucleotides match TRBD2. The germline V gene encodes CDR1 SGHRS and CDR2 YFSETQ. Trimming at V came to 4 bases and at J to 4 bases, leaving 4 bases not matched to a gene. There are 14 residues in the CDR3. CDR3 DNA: TGCGCCAGCAGCGCCTTAGCGGGAGGGTACGAGCAGTACTTC. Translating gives CASSALAGGYEQYF.

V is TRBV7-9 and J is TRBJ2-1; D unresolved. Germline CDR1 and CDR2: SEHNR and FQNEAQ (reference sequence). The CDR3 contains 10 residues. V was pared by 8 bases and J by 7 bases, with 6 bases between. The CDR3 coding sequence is TGTGCCAGCGACCCAAATGAGCAGTTCTTC. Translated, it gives CASDPNEQFF.

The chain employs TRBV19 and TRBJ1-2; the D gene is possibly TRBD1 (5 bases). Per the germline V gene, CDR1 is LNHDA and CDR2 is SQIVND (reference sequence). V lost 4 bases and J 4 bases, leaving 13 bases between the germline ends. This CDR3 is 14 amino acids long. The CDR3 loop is CASSNKAGGYGYTF. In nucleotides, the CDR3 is TGTGCCAGTAGTAATAAGGCGGGGGGCTATGGCTACACCTTC.

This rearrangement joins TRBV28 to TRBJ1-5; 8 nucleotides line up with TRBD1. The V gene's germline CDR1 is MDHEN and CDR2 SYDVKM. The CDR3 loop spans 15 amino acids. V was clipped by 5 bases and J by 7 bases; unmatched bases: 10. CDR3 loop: CASSALTGVKQPQHF. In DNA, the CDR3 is TGTGCCAGCAGTGCCTTGACAGGGGTAAAACAGCCCCAGCATTTT.

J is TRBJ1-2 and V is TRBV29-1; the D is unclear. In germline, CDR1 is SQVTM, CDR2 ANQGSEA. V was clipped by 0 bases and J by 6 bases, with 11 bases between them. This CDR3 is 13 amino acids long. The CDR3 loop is CSVEDREPHGYTF. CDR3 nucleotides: TGCAGCGTTGAAGATCGAGAACCCCATGGCTACACCTTC.

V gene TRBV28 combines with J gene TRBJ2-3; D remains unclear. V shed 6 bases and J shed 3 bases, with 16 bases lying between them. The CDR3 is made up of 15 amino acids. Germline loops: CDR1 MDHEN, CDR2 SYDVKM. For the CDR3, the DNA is TGTGCCAGCAGGGCCCGTGATGGAAGGACAGATACGCAGTATTTT. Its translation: CASRARDGRTDTQYF.

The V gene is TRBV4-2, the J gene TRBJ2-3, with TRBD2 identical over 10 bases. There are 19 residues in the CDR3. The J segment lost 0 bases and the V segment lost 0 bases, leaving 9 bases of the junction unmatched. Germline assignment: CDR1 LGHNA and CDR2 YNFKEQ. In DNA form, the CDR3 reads TGTGCCAGCAGCCAAGATCAAATAGCGGGAGGTGTGAGCACAGATACGCAGTATTTT. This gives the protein CASSQDQIAGGVSTDTQYF.

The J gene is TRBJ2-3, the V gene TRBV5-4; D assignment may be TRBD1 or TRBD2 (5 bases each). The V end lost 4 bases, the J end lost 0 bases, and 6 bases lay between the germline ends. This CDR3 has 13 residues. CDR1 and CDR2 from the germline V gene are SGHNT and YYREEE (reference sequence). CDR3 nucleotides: TGTGCCAGCAGCCGGGACAGCACAGATACGCAGTATTTT. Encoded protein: CASSRDSTDTQYF.

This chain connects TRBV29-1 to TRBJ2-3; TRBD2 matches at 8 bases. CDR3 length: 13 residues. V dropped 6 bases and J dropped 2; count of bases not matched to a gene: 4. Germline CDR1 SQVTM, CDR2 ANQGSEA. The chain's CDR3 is CSVGTRNTDTQYF. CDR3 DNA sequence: TGCAGCGTGGGGACTAGAAACACAGATACGCAGTATTTT.